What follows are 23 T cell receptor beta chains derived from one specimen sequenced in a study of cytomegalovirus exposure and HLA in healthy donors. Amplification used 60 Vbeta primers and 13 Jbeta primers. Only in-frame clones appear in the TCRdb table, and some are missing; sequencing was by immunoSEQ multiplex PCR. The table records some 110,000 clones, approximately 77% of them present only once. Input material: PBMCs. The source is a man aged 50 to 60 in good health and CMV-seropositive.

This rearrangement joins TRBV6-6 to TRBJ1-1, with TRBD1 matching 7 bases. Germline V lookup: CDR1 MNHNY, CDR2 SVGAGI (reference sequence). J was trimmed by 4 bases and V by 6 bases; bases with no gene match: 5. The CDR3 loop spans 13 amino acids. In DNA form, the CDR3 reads TGTGCCAGCAGCCCCCAGGGGGTCACTGAAGCTTTCTTT. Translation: CASSPQGVTEAFF.

CDR3 amino acids: CAWSPSGGREKLFF. Written as DNA, the CDR3 is TGTGCCTGGAGCCCCTCCGGGGGGCGTGAAAAACTGTTTTTT. The V call is TRBV30, the J call TRBJ1-4; maybe TRBD1 (6 bases). The CDR3 has 14 residues. Germline V CDR1 and CDR2: GTSNPN, SVGIG (reference sequence). V shed 3 bases and J shed 7 bases, with 15 bases lying between them.

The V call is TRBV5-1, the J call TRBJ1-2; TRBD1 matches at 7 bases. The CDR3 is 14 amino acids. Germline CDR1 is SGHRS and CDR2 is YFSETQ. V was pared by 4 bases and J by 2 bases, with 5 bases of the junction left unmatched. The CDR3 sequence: CASSAQGHNYGYTF. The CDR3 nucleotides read TGCGCCAGCAGCGCACAGGGGCACAACTATGGCTACACCTTC.

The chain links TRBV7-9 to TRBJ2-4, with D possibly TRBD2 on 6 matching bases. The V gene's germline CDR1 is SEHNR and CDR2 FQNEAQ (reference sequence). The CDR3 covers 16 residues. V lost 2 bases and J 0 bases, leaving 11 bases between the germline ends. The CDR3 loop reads CASSLHSGLAKNIQYF. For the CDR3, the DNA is TGTGCCAGCAGCTTACATAGCGGCCTAGCCAAAAACATTCAGTACTTC.

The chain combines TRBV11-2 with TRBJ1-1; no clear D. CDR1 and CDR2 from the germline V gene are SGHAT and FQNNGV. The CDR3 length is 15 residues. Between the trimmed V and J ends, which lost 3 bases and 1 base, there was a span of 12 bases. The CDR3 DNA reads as TGTGCCAGCAGCTTCCGTCCGAGTGGGAACACTGAAGCTTTCTTT. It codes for CASSFRPSGNTEAFF.

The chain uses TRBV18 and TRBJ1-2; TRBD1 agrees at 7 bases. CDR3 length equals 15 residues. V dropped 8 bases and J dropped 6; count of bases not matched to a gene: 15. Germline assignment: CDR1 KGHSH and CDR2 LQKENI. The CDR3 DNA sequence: TGTGCCAGCCAGCTCATAAGGGACAGCAGAGATGGCTACACCTTC. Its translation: CASQLIRDSRDGYTF. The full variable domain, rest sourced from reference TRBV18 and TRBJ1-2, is NAGVMQNPRHLVRRRGQEARLRCSPMKGHSHVYWYRQLPEEGLKFMVYLQKENIIDESGMPKERFSAEFPKEGPSILRIQQVVRGDSAAYFCASQLIRDSRDGYTFGSGTRLTVV.

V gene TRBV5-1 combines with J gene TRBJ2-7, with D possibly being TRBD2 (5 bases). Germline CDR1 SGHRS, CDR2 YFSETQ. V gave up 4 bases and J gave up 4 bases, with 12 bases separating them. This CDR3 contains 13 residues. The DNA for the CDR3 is TGCGCCAGCAGCGGATCGGGGTATTACGAGCAGTACTTC. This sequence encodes CASSGSGYYEQYF.

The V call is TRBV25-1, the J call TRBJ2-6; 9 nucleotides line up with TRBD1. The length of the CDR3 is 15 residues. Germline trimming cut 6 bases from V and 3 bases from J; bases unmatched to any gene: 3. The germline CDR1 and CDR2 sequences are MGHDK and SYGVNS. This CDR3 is CASRDRGFGANVLTF. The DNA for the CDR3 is TGTGCCAGCAGGGACAGGGGTTTTGGGGCCAACGTCCTGACTTTC.

The CDR3 reads CASSQNPAGAFTDTQYF. CDR3 in DNA: TGTGCCAGCAGCCAAAATCCAGCGGGGGCCTTCACAGATACGCAGTATTTT. V gene TRBV4-2 combines with J gene TRBJ2-3; TRBD2 aligns across 8 bases. V gave up 2 bases and J gave up 2 bases; unmatched junction bases: 9. The length of the CDR3 is 17 residues. Germline CDR1 is LGHNA and CDR2 is YNFKEQ.

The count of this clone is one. Here the CDR3 DNA reads TGTGCCAGCAGCGTAGCTACGGGGGGTGGGCAAGAGACCCAGTACTTC. Translated: CASSVATGGGQETQYF. The V call is TRBV9, the J call TRBJ2-5; TRBD2 matches 7 bases. Germline V gives CDR1 SGDLS, CDR2 YYNGEE. The length of the CDR3 is 16 residues. V was clipped by 0 bases and J by 2 bases; unmatched bases: 7.

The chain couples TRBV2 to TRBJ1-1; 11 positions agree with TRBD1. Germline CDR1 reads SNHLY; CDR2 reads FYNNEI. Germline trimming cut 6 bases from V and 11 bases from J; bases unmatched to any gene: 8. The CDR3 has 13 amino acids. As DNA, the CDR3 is TGTGCCAGCAGGTCAGGACAGGGGGCTCAGGCTTTCTTT. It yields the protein CASRSGQGAQAFF.

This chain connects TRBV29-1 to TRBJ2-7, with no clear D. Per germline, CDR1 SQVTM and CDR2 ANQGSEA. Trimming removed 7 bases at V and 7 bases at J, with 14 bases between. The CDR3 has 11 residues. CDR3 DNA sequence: TGCAGCGCCCGCGGTCGGAAAGAGCAGTACTTC. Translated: CSARGRKEQYF.

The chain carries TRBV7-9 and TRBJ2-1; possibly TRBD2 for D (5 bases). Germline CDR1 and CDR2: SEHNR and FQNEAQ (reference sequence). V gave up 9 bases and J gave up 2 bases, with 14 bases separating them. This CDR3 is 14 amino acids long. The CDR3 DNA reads TGTGCCAGTAATAGGGCCGGGACCTACAATGAGCAGTTCTTC. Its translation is CASNRAGTYNEQFF.

The CDR3 region is CASSRQVAGADTQYF. DNA of the CDR3: TGCGCCAGCAGCCGACAGGTGGCAGGGGCAGATACGCAGTATTTT. The gene calls are TRBV5-1 and TRBJ2-3, with a tentative D call TRBD1 (6 bases). The CDR3 sequence is 15 residues long. V lost 4 bases, J lost 4 bases, and 16 bases lay in between. CDR1 is SGHRS, CDR2 YFSETQ, per germline.

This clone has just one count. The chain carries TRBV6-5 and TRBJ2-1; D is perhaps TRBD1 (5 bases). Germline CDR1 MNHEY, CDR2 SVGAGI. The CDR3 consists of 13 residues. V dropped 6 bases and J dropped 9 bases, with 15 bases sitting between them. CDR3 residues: CASRPTQGSEQFF. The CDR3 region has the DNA TGTGCCAGCAGGCCCACTCAGGGATCTGAGCAGTTCTTC.

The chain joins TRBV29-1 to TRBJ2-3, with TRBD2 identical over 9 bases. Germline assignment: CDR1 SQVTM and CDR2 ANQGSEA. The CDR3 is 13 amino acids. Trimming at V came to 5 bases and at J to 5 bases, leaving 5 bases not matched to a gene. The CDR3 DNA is TGCAGCGTTAGCGGGAGGACCGTAGATACGCAGTATTTT. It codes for CSVSGRTVDTQYF.

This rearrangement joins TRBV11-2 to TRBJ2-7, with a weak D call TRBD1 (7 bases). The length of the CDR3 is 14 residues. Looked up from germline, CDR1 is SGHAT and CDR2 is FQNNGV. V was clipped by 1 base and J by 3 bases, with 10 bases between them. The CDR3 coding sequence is TGTGCCAGCAGCTTAGGCAGGGGGGTCTACGAGCAGTACTTC. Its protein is CASSLGRGVYEQYF. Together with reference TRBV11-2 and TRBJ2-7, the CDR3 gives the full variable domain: EAGVAQSPRYKIIEKRQSVAFWCNPISGHATLYWYQQILGQGPKLLIQFQNNGVVDDSQLPKDRFSAERLKGVDSTLKIQPAKLEDSAVYLCASSLGRGVYEQYFGPGTRLTVT.

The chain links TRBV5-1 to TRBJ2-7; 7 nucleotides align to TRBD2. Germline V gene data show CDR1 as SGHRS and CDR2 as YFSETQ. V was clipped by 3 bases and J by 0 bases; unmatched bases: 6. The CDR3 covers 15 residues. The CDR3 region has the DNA TGCGCCAGCAGCTCCTCCGGGACTATCTCCTACGAGCAGTACTTC. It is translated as CASSSSGTISYEQYF.

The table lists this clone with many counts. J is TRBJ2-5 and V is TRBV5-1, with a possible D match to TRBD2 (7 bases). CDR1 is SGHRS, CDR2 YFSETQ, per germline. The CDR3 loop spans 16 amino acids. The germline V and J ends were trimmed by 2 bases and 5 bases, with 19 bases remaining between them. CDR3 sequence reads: CASSFSREGGAETQYF. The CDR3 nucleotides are TGCGCCAGCAGCTTTTCACGCGAAGGGGGGGCGGAGACCCAGTACTTC.

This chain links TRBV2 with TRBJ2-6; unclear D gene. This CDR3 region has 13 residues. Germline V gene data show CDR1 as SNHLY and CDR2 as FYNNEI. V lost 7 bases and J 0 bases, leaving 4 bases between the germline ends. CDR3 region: CASMSSGANVLTF. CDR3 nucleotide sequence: TGTGCCAGCATGAGCTCTGGGGCCAACGTCCTGACTTTC.

The CDR3 here is CASSPDTFTQYF. CDR3 nucleotides: TGTGCCAGCAGCCCCGATACATTTACGCAGTATTTT. This chain links TRBV14 with TRBJ2-3; no firm D call. Germline CDR1 and CDR2: SGHDN and FVKESK. The CDR3 covers 12 residues. Trimming removed 4 bases at V and 8 bases at J, with 10 bases between. Full variable domain (missing parts from reference TRBV14 and TRBJ2-3): EAGVTQFPSHSVIEKGQTVTLRCDPISGHDNLYWYRRVMGKEIKFLLHFVKESKQDESGMPNNRFLAERTGGTYSTLKVQPAELEDSGVYFCASSPDTFTQYFGPGTRLTVL.

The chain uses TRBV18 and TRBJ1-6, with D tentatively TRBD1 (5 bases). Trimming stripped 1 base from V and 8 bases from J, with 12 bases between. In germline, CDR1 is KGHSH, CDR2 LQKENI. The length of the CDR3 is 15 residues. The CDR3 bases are TGTGCCAGCTCACCACGGGCAGGGTTGCATTCACCCCTCCACTTT. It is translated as CASSPRAGLHSPLHF. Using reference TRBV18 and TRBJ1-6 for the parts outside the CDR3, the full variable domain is NAGVMQNPRHLVRRRGQEARLRCSPMKGHSHVYWYRQLPEEGLKFMVYLQKENIIDESGMPKERFSAEFPKEGPSILRIQQVVRGDSAAYFCASSPRAGLHSPLHFGNGTRLTVT.

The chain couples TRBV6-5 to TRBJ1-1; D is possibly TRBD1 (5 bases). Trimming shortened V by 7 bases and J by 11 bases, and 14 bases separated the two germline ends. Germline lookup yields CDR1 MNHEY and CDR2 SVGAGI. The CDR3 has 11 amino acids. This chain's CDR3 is CASNLAGRAFF. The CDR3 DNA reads TGTGCCAGCAACCTTGCAGGGAGGGCTTTCTTT.